This TCR beta chain was identified during a study of CD8 T cells in Susac syndrome. Random hexamers primed reverse transcription of about 0.5 to 1 ug RNA. Across 54 Vbeta and 13 Jbeta, TCR beta CDR3 was amplified with immunoSEQ multiplex PCR. TCRdb ran MiXCR on the immunoSEQ multiplex PCR reads and lists one entry per CDR3 protein. The sample consists of 170,000 or so distinct CDR3 sequences, around 96% of them appearing once. CDR1 is SQVTM and CDR2 is ANQGSEA in the germline V gene. The junction had 17 bases not matched to a gene; V was cut back by 6 bases and J by 2 bases. The CDR3 runs 18 residues. The authors sequenced TCR beta from blood CD8+ and CD4+ T cells. The patients who served as multiple sclerosis controls were treatment-naive and had stable or active relapsing-remitting disease that fulfilled the revised McDonald criteria.

The receptor comes from a human donor with multiple sclerosis. The chain uses TRBV29-1 and TRBJ2-3; 10 bases fit TRBD2. Sample: CD8+ T cells from PBMCs. The CDR3 loop reads CSVITYRGLAETTDTQYF. Written as DNA, the CDR3 is TGCAGCGTCATCACCTACCGCGGACTAGCGGAGACCACAGATACGCAGTATTTT.